These T cell receptor beta chains were read from a single sample in a study of technical replicates of blood from a few donors. Clones were sequenced by immunoSEQ multiplex PCR, and TCRdb holds only the in-frame ones, with some missing. The sample consists of some 87,000 clones, about 97% of them appearing once. Source material: T cells isolated from PBMCs. The receptor source for this set is a human donor in good health. Both conserved end residues are part of each CDR3. The order of the fields is V gene, D gene, J gene, clone size, CDR3 protein, CDR3 DNA. D genes are given only for firm matches. Not every row has a clone size; where given, it reads once, few, many or a size class.

TRBV28	TRBD1	TRBJ1-2	.	CASGKDRGTLNYGYTF	TGTGCCAGCGGGAAGGACAGGGGGACTTTAAACTATGGCTACACCTTC
TRBV4-1	.	TRBJ2-2	.	CASSQEGGTGELFF	TGCGCCAGCAGCCAAGAGGGAGGCACCGGGGAGCTGTTTTTT
TRBV11-2	.	TRBJ2-3	.	CASSLDAGVLGAQYF	TGTGCCAGCAGCTTAGACGCCGGAGTACTAGGAGCGCAGTATTTT
TRBV29-1	TRBD1	TRBJ2-3	.	CSARDRGFTDTQYF	TGCAGCGCCCGAGACAGGGGATTCACAGATACGCAGTATTTT
TRBV6-4	TRBD1	TRBJ1-2	.	CASSDSWTGTGYTF	TGTGCCAGCAGTGACTCTTGGACAGGGACCGGCTACACCTTC
TRBV28	TRBD1	TRBJ1-1	.	CASSLYDRGVTFF	TGTGCCAGCAGTCTCTACGACAGGGGAGTAACTTTCTTT
TRBV20-1	.	TRBJ2-1	.	CSARDGNEQFF	TGCAGTGCTAGAGACGGGAATGAGCAGTTCTTC
TRBV19	.	TRBJ2-3	.	CASSIDLGGGADTQYF	TGTGCCAGTAGTATAGATCTGGGCGGGGGCGCAGATACGCAGTATTTT
TRBV7-2	.	TRBJ2-5	.	CASSLAGSGLGGGETQYF	TGTGCCAGCAGCTTAGCAGGGAGCGGACTAGGGGGGGGAGAGACCCAGTACTTC
TRBV2	.	TRBJ1-1	.	CATDSPRDSGTEAFF	TGTGCCACCGACTCACCCAGGGATTCGGGCACTGAAGCTTTCTTT
TRBV5-1	TRBD2	TRBJ2-3	.	CASSLGSTSGTITQYF	TGCGCCAGCAGCTTGGGTTCGACTAGCGGGACTATTACGCAGTATTTT
TRBV19	TRBD2	TRBJ2-1	once	CASTAGLAGVVEQFF	TGTGCCAGTACCGCTGGACTAGCGGGAGTTGTTGAGCAGTTCTTC
TRBV4-1	TRBD1	TRBJ2-7	.	CASSLPRQGPPYEQYF	TGCGCCAGCAGCCTCCCCCGACAGGGACCCCCCTACGAGCAGTACTTC
TRBV19	.	TRBJ1-5	.	CASSNLGGPYSNQPQHF	TGTGCCAGTAGTAATCTCGGGGGACCCTATAGCAATCAGCCCCAGCATTTT
TRBV4-1	.	TRBJ2-1	.	CASSQNWQGWNEQFF	TGCGCCAGCAGCCAAAATTGGCAGGGGTGGAATGAGCAGTTCTTC
TRBV11-2	.	TRBJ1-2	.	CASSPDSRAQSDYGYTF	TGTGCCAGCAGCCCAGATAGCAGGGCCCAGTCTGACTATGGCTACACCTTC
TRBV19	.	TRBJ1-1	.	CASSARAGTEAFF	TGTGCCAGTAGTGCCAGGGCAGGTACTGAAGCTTTCTTT
TRBV4-2	.	TRBJ2-3	.	CASSRWAPTDTQYF	TGTGCCAGCAGCCGATGGGCACCCACAGATACGCAGTATTTT
TRBV18	.	TRBJ1-2	.	CASSPGEGDYGYTF	TGTGCCAGCTCGCCAGGGGAGGGAGACTATGGCTACACCTTC
TRBV6-1	.	TRBJ1-1	.	CASSEGRGTEAFF	TGTGCCAGCAGTGAAGGCAGGGGCACTGAAGCTTTCTTT
TRBV7-9	.	TRBJ2-3	.	CASSSQGGDTDTQYF	TGTGCCAGCAGCTCTCAAGGCGGGGATACAGATACGCAGTATTTT
TRBV4-1	TRBD1	TRBJ1-6	.	CASSHTDRDNSPLHF	TGCGCCAGCAGCCATACTGACAGGGATAATTCACCCCTCCACTTT
TRBV29-1	.	TRBJ2-3	.	CSVPSSTDTQYF	TGCAGCGTTCCCTCCAGCACAGATACGCAGTATTTT
TRBV7-3	TRBD2	TRBJ2-3	.	CASSFGLAGNTDTQYF	TGTGCCAGCAGCTTCGGACTAGCGGGAAACACAGATACGCAGTATTTT
TRBV2	.	TRBJ2-1	.	CASSADTEILSYNEQFF	TGTGCCAGCAGCGCCGACACAGAAATACTCTCCTACAATGAGCAGTTCTTC
TRBV9	.	TRBJ2-3	.	CASSVHSTVTDTQYF	TGTGCCAGCAGCGTCCACAGTACGGTTACAGATACGCAGTATTTT
TRBV5-1	.	TRBJ2-3	once	CASWYGSGTDTQYF	TGCGCCAGCTGGTACGGGAGTGGGACAGATACGCAGTATTTT
TRBV28	.	TRBJ1-5	once	CASSSTGGGNQPQHF	TGTGCCAGCAGCTCAACAGGTGGGGGCAATCAGCCCCAGCATTTT
TRBV5-6	.	TRBJ1-6	.	CASSLDQETNYSPLHF	TGTGCCAGCAGCTTGGATCAGGAAACCAATTATTCACCCCTCCACTTT
TRBV2	.	TRBJ1-1	.	CASRKTANTEAFF	TGTGCCAGCAGGAAGACAGCGAACACTGAAGCTTTCTTT
TRBV27	TRBD1	TRBJ2-3	.	CASRDRVADTQYF	TGTGCCAGCAGGGACAGGGTGGCAGATACGCAGTATTTT
TRBV7-3	.	TRBJ2-5	.	CASSPGQKETQYF	TGTGCCAGCAGCCCCGGACAGAAAGAGACCCAGTACTTC
TRBV30	.	TRBJ2-3	.	CAWSSQGRSTDTQYF	TGTGCCTGGAGTAGCCAGGGAAGGAGCACAGATACGCAGTATTTT
TRBV7-9	.	TRBJ1-2	.	CASSHRQDYGYTF	TGTGCCAGCAGCCACCGACAGGACTATGGCTACACCTTC
TRBV6-5	.	TRBJ1-1	.	CASRRGGLTEAFF	TGTGCCAGCCGCAGAGGGGGTTTGACTGAAGCTTTCTTT
TRBV2	TRBD1	TRBJ1-1	.	CASSGWTGNTEAFF	TGTGCCAGCAGCGGCTGGACAGGGAACACTGAAGCTTTCTTT
TRBV28	.	TRBJ1-1	.	CASSLTGAGLNTEAFF	TGTGCCAGCAGTTTAACCGGGGCGGGGTTGAACACTGAAGCTTTCTTT
TRBV28	.	TRBJ2-7	.	CASSLTGNYEQYF	TGTGCCAGCAGTTTAACAGGGAACTACGAGCAGTACTTC
TRBV4-1	TRBD2	TRBJ2-3	.	CASSQVGQRGGPDTQYF	TGCGCCAGCAGCCAAGTAGGCCAGCGGGGGGGCCCAGATACGCAGTATTTT
TRBV5-1	.	TRBJ2-7	.	CASSLFGAGPGEQYF	TGCGCCAGCAGCTTGTTTGGTGCGGGACCTGGCGAGCAGTACTTC